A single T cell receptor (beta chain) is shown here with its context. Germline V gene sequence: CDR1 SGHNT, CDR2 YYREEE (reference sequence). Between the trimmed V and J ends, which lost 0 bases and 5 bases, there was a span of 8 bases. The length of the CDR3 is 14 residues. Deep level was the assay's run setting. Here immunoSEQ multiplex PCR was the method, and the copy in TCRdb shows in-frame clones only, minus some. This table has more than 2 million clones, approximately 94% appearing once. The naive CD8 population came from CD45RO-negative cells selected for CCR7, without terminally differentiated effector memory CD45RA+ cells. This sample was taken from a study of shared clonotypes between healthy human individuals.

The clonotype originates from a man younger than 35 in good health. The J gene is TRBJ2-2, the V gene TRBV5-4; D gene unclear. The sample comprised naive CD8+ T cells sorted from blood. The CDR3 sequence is CASSLDLETGELFF. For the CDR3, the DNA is TGTGCCAGCAGCTTGGACTTAGAGACCGGGGAGCTGTTTTTT.